Listed below are T cell receptor beta chains from one sample, sequenced in a study of blood T cell repertoires in COVID-19. Data came from immunoSEQ multiplex PCR; TCRdb stores just in-frame clones and leaves some out. The table lists about 140,000 clones, less than 85% of them singletons, with 1.6% in the top ten. The specimen sequenced was PBMCs or T cells enriched from blood (not recorded which). The receptors here all came from a young woman who had been exposed to COVID-19. The CDR3 runs from the conserved cysteine through the conserved F or W. The D gene is left open where the match is weak. Only some rows state a clone size, as once, few, many or a class for expanded clones.

V	D	size	J	DNA	CDR3
TRBV7-2	NA	NA	TRBJ1-2	TGTGCCAGCAGCGCCCAGGGGCATCCTAACTATGGCTACACCTTC	CASSAQGHPNYGYTF
TRBV25-1	NA	NA	TRBJ1-1	TGTGCCAGCAGAGGAGAAGCGGAAGCTTTCTTT	CASRGEAEAFF
TRBV4-3	TRBD2	NA	TRBJ2-1	TGCGCCAGCAGCCCCATGGGGAGGGAGGGGCTCAATGAGCAGTTCTTC	CASSPMGREGLNEQFF
TRBV11-1	TRBD1	NA	TRBJ2-7	TGTGCCAGCAGCTCTCGACAGGGTATCAGCGAGCAGTACTTC	CASSSRQGISEQYF
TRBV6-2/TRBV6-3	TRBD2	few	TRBJ2-7	TGTGCCAGCAGTCCGAACCTCAGGACTAGCGGGAACCCCTCCTACGAGCAGTACTTC	CASSPNLRTSGNPSYEQYF
TRBV27	NA	NA	TRBJ2-1	TGTGCCAGCAGTCCCGCGGCCAGATATTACAATGAGCAGTTCTTC	CASSPAARYYNEQFF
TRBV9	NA	NA	TRBJ2-2	TGTGCCAGCAGCGTAGTATCCAAGGGGCTTGACACCGGGGAGCTGTTTTTT	CASSVVSKGLDTGELFF
TRBV5-4	TRBD2	few	TRBJ2-3	TGTGCCAGCAGCCCCGGGACTAGCGTCACAGATACGCAGTATTTT	CASSPGTSVTDTQYF
TRBV11-2	TRBD1	NA	TRBJ2-7	TGTGCCAGCAGCTTTGGGACAGGGTCTTACGAGCAGTACTTC	CASSFGTGSYEQYF
TRBV6-5	NA	NA	TRBJ2-7	TGTGCCAGCAGTTACTCGCAGGGGCTCCTCTCCTACGAGCAGTACTTC	CASSYSQGLLSYEQYF
TRBV7-2	NA	NA	TRBJ1-5	TGTGCCAGCAGTCAAGGGGCTGACAGGAGAAATCAGCCCCAGCATTTT	CASSQGADRRNQPQHF
TRBV27	NA	NA	TRBJ1-1	TGTGCCAGCAGAACGGAGTACATGAACACTGAAGCTTTCTTT	CASRTEYMNTEAFF
TRBV5-1	TRBD1	NA	TRBJ2-7	TGCGCCAGCAGCCTATCAGGGACAGAGGGCTACGAGCAGTACTTC	CASSLSGTEGYEQYF
TRBV6-5	TRBD1	NA	TRBJ2-7	TGTGCCAGCAGCGGACAGGAGTCCTACGAGCAGTACTTC	CASSGQESYEQYF
TRBV29-1	TRBD2	NA	TRBJ2-1	TGCAGCGTTCGTAGCGGGACATCCCGCTACAATGAGCAGTTCTTC	CSVRSGTSRYNEQFF
TRBV7-3	NA	NA	TRBJ2-7	TGTGCCAGCAGCTTACGGGCTAGCGAATCCTACGAGCAGTACTTC	CASSLRASESYEQYF
TRBV6-2/TRBV6-3	NA	NA	TRBJ2-7	TGTGCCAGCAGCGGGGGCCCCGCCACCTACGAGCAGTACTTC	CASSGGPATYEQYF
TRBV19	NA	NA	TRBJ1-2	TGTGCCAGTAGTAAGACCTGGACAGCCCATGGCTACACCTTC	CASSKTWTAHGYTF
TRBV7-3	TRBD1	NA	TRBJ2-7	TGTGCCAGCAGCTTAATTGGGACAGGGGGCTACGAGCAGTACTTC	CASSLIGTGGYEQYF
TRBV7-2	NA	NA	TRBJ1-2	TGTGCCAGCAGCTTAGCCGGACCGGGGAACAGGGTGGATGGCTACACCTTC	CASSLAGPGNRVDGYTF
TRBV2	TRBD1	NA	TRBJ2-5	TGTGCCAGCAGTGGTCTTCAGGGGGCGAGGGAGACCCAGTACTTC	CASSGLQGARETQYF
TRBV18	NA	NA	TRBJ1-5	TGTGCCAGCTCACCAACAGGGAATGGCAATCAGCCCCAGCATTTT	CASSPTGNGNQPQHF
TRBV7-9	TRBD2	NA	TRBJ2-7	TGTGCCAGCAGCCGAGATCTAGCGGGCGTCGAGCAGTACTTC	CASSRDLAGVEQYF
TRBV3-1/TRBV3-2	NA	many	TRBJ2-5	TGTGCCAGCAGCCAATCGACTCGATCCGAGACCCAGTACTTC	CASSQSTRSETQYF
TRBV11-3	TRBD2	NA	TRBJ2-2	TGTGCCAGCAGCTTAGATAACCTAGCGGGGAAGACCGGGGAGCTGTTTTTT	CASSLDNLAGKTGELFF
TRBV30	NA	NA	TRBJ2-5	TGTGCCTGGAGTGTGAATAGTAAGGAGACCCAGTACTTC	CAWSVNSKETQYF
TRBV2	NA	NA	TRBJ1-2	TGTGCCAGCAGCGATGGGGGCAGGGGCAATAACTATGGCTACACCTTC	CASSDGGRGNNYGYTF
TRBV27	TRBD1	once	TRBJ1-5	TGTGCCAGCAGTCCGCAGGGGGTCGATCAGCCCCAGCATTTT	CASSPQGVDQPQHF
TRBV29-1	TRBD1	NA	TRBJ1-3	TGCAGCGTGTCGGGACAGCTCTCTGGAAACACCATATATTTT	CSVSGQLSGNTIYF
TRBV27	NA	few	TRBJ1-5	TGTGCCAGCAGTCCCCTTGAGGGTAACAATCAGCCCCAGCATTTT	CASSPLEGNNQPQHF
TRBV4-1	TRBD2	NA	TRBJ2-1	TGCGCCAGCAGCCAACAAGCGGGAGGTGTCTACAATGAGCAGTTCTTC	CASSQQAGGVYNEQFF
TRBV5-1	TRBD1	NA	TRBJ1-2	TGCGCCAGCAGCCCTCGGACAGGGACCTATGGCTACACCTTC	CASSPRTGTYGYTF
TRBV7-9	NA	NA	TRBJ2-7	TGTGCCAGCAGCCCGTCCGGGACTTACTACGAGCAGTACTTC	CASSPSGTYYEQYF
TRBV27	NA	NA	TRBJ1-5	TGTGCCAGCAGGTTTAGAGGGGGGCCCCAGCATTTT	CASRFRGGPQHF
TRBV13	NA	few	TRBJ1-1	TGTGCCAGCAGCATCGGACAGTCCGAAGCTTTCTTT	CASSIGQSEAFF
TRBV7-9	NA	NA	TRBJ2-1	TGTGCCAGCACCCGGTCCCACAATGAGCAGTTCTTC	CASTRSHNEQFF
TRBV30	NA	NA	TRBJ1-4	TGTGCCTGGAGTGGGGGGGCAACTAATGAAAAACTGTTTTTT	CAWSGGATNEKLFF
TRBV5-4	NA	NA	TRBJ1-3	TGTGCCAGCAGCTTGGAATACTCTGGAAACACCATATATTTT	CASSLEYSGNTIYF
TRBV24-1	NA	NA	TRBJ1-2	TGTGCCACCAGTGATGCCGTGGGCAGTGACTATGGCTACACCTTC	CATSDAVGSDYGYTF
TRBV3-1/TRBV3-2	NA	NA	TRBJ1-1	TGTGCCAGCAGCCAAGGGAGGGATAGGGGAGCTTTCTTT	CASSQGRDRGAFF
TRBV4-1	TRBD2	NA	TRBJ2-1	TGCGCCAGCAGCCCCTTGCTGACTAGCGGGAGTATCAGCTCCTACAATGAGCAGTTCTTC	CASSPLLTSGSISSYNEQFF
TRBV28	TRBD1	NA	TRBJ1-6	TGTGCCAGCAGAAGCGCTACAGGGGGTTATAATTCACCCCTCCACTTT	CASRSATGGYNSPLHF
TRBV28	NA	NA	TRBJ1-1	TGTGCCAGCAGTCGCTGGGCAGGGCAGTGGACTGAAGCTTTCTTT	CASSRWAGQWTEAFF